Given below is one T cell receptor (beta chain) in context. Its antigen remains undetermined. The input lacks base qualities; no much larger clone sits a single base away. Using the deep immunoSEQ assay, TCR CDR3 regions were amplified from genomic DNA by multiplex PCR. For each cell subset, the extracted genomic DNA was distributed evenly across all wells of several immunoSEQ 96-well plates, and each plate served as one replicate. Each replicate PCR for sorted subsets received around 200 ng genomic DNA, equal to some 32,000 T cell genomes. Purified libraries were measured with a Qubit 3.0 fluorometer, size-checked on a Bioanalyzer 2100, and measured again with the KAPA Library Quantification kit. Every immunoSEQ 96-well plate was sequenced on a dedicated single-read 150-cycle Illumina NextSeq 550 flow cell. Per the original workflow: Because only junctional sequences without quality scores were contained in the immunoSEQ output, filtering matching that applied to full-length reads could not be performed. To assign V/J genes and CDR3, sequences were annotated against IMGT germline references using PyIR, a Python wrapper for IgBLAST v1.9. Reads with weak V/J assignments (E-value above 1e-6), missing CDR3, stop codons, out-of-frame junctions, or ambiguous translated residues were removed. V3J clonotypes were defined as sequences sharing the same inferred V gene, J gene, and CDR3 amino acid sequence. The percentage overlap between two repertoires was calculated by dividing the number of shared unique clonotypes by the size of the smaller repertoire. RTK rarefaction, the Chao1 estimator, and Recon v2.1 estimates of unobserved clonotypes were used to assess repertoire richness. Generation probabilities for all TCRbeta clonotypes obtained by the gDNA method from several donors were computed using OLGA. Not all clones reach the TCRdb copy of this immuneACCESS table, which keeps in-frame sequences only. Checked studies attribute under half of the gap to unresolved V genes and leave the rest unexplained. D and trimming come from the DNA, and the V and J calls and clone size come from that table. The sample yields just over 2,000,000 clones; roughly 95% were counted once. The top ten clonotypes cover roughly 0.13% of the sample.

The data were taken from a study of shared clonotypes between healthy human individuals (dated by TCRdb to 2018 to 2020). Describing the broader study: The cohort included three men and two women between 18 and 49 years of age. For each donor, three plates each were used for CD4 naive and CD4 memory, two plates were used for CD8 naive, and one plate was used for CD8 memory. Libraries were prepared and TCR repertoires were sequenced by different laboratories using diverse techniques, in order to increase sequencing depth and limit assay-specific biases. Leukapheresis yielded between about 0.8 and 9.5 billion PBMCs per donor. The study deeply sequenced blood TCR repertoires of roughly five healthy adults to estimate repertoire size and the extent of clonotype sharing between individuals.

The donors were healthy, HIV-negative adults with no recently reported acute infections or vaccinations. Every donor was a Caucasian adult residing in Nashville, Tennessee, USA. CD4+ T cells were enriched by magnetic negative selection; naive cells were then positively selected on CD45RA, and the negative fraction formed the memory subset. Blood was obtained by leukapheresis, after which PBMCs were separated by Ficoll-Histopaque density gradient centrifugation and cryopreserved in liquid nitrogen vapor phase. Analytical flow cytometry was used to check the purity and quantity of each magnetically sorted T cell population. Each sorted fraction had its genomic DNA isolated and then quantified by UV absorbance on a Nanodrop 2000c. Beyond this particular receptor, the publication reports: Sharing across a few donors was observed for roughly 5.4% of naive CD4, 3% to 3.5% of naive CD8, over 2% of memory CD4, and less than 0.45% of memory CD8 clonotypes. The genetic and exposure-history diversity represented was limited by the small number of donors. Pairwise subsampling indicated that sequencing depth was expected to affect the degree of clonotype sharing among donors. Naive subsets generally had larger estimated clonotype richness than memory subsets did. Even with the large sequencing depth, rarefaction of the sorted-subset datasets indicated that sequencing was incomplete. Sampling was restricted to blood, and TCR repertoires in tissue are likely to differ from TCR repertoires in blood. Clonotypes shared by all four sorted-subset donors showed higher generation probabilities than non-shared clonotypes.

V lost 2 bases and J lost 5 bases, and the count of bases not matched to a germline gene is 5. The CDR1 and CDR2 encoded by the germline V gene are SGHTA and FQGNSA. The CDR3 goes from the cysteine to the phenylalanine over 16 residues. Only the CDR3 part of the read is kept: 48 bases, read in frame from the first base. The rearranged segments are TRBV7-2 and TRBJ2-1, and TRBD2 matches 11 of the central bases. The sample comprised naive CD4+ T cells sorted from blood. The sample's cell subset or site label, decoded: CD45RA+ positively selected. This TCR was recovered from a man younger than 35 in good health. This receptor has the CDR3 CASSLRLAGLNNEQFF. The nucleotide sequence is TGTGCCAGCAGCTTACGACTAGCGGGACTAAACAATGAGCAGTTCTTC.